The clone carrying this T cell receptor (beta chain) showed up just once. Its antigen is undetermined. The sample belongs to a study of shared clonotypes between healthy human individuals. As for the study in general: Every donor yielded three CD4 naive, three CD4 memory, two CD8 naive and one CD8 memory plate. Overall study results and limits: About 5% was the fraction of naive CD4 clonotypes found shared across several donors. The study sampled only blood, and tissue repertoires likely differ.

Naive CD8 cells were CD45RO-negative, positively selected for CCR7, excluding terminally differentiated effector memory CD45RA+ cells. The CDR3 covers 13 residues. V dropped 0 bases and J dropped 5 bases, with 5 bases sitting between them. The V gene's germline CDR1 is MGHRA and CDR2 YSYEKL. The data were produced by immunoSEQ multiplex PCR, yet TCRdb's version contains in-frame clones alone and is incomplete. There are around 2.1 million clones in the sample; just over 90% occur only once, and roughly 1.7% lies in the top ten. The sequencing input was naive CD8+ T cells from PBMCs. The chain employs TRBV4-1 and TRBJ2-1; the D is unclear. The receptor was isolated from a man between 18 and 29 years old in good health. Some clones in this sample may be carry-over from other donors' samples. The CDR3 loop is CASSQESNNEQFF. CDR3 nucleotide sequence: TGCGCCAGCAGCCAAGAAAGCAACAATGAGCAGTTCTTC.